The 25 T cell receptor beta chains given below trace back to one sample, sequenced in a study of blood T cell repertoires in COVID-19. Clones were sequenced by immunoSEQ multiplex PCR, and TCRdb holds only the in-frame ones, with some missing. The sample lists fewer than 350,000 clones; roughly 89% were seen once. Sequencing was carried out using PBMCs or T cells enriched from blood (not recorded which). The origin of the receptors is a woman under 30 with acute COVID-19.

The table lists this clone with a count of one. The rearrangement uses TRBV3-1 (or the pseudogene TRBV3-2) and TRBJ1-1; no definite D call. Between the trimmed V and J ends, which lost 0 bases and 0 bases, there was a span of 8 bases. Germline V gives CDR1 LGHDT, CDR2 YNNKEL (reference sequence). CDR3 size: 15 residues. CDR3 DNA: TGTGCCAGCAGCCAAGAGCCAGGCTTGAACACTGAAGCTTTCTTT. It codes for CASSQEPGLNTEAFF.

The chain carries TRBV10-3 and TRBJ1-3; TRBD1 aligns across 7 bases. J lost 4 bases, V lost 10 bases, and 10 bases had no gene match. CDR1 and CDR2 (germline): ENHRY, SYGVKD. The CDR3 runs 14 residues. The CDR3 region has the DNA TGTGCCACCGGTACCAGGGGGTCCGGAAACACCATATATTTT. Its protein product is CATGTRGSGNTIYF.

The chain joins TRBV7-3 to TRBJ2-1, with D perhaps matching TRBD1 (6 bases). The CDR3 has 14 amino acids. V lost 5 bases, J lost 5 bases, and 13 bases lay in between. The germline gives CDR1 SGHTA, CDR2 FQGTGA. The CDR3 DNA reads as TGTGCCAGCAGCCCAGGGGCGGCGAACAATGAGCAGTTCTTC. It yields the protein CASSPGAANNEQFF.

This clone was picked up one time. The V gene is TRBV19, the J gene TRBJ1-1; no definite D call. This CDR3 has 14 amino acids. V lost 5 bases, J lost 4 bases, and 14 bases lay in between. Germline CDR1 reads LNHDA; CDR2 reads SQIVND (reference sequence). This CDR3 reads CASSPGRGGTEAFF. In DNA form, the CDR3 reads TGTGCCAGTAGTCCGGGCCGGGGTGGCACTGAAGCTTTCTTT.

The J gene is TRBJ2-3, the V gene TRBV7-2; 7 bases are shared with TRBD1. CDR3 length: 14 amino acids. Trimming took 4 bases from V and 6 from J; bases not matched to a gene: 7. The germline V gene has CDR1 SGHTA and CDR2 FQGNSA. The DNA of the CDR3 is TGTGCCAGCAGCTCATCAGGGGGAGCGGATACGCAGTATTTT. Its translation: CASSSSGGADTQYF.

The rearrangement links TRBV3-1 (or the pseudogene TRBV3-2) to TRBJ2-2, with D perhaps matching TRBD2 (6 bases). Trimming removed 4 bases from V and 4 bases from J, with 10 bases in between. CDR3 length equals 14 residues. Germline V gene data show CDR1 as LGHDT and CDR2 as YNNKEL (reference sequence). The CDR3 spells CASSPTGSTGELFF. The CDR3 nucleotides read TGTGCCAGCAGCCCCACCGGGAGCACCGGGGAGCTGTTTTTT.

Only one count was recorded for this clone. The chain combines TRBV7-9 with TRBJ1-1, with TRBD1 matching 8 bases. CDR3 size: 11 residues. The trim removed 5 bases at V and 13 bases at J, leaving 6 bases unmatched. Germline CDR1 reads SEHNR; CDR2 reads FQNEAQ (reference sequence). For the CDR3, the DNA is TGTGCCAGCAGCGTTGGACAGGGTGTTTTCTTT. It encodes CASSVGQGVFF.

CDR3 in amino acids: CASSPLSASSTDTQYF. The CDR3 nucleotides are TGTGCCAGCTCACCACTTAGCGCTTCTAGCACAGATACGCAGTATTTT. The V gene is TRBV18, the J gene TRBJ2-3; possible D gene TRBD2, 5 bases. The V end was cut by 1 base, the J end by 0 bases, with 11 bases between. CDR1 and CDR2 (germline): KGHSH, LQKENI. The CDR3 runs to 16 residues.

This chain joins TRBV30 and TRBJ1-5; TRBD1 aligns across 8 bases. Germline lookup yields CDR1 GTSNPN and CDR2 SVGIG (reference sequence). V was clipped by 2 bases and J by 5 bases; unmatched bases: 8. The CDR3 is 15 residues long. The CDR3 protein is CAWSSDRGIDQPQHF. The CDR3 DNA is TGTGCCTGGAGTAGCGACAGGGGAATAGATCAGCCCCAGCATTTT.

Here the CDR3 reads CASSLDRVEEQYF. CDR3 in DNA: TGCGCCAGCAGCCTCGACAGGGTGGAGGAGCAGTACTTC. V usage is TRBV5-1 and J usage is TRBJ2-7; TRBD1 aligns across 7 bases. Trimming cost V 4 bases and J 7 bases; bases outside gene matches: 8. The germline gives CDR1 SGHRS, CDR2 YFSETQ. The CDR3 has 13 residues.

The sample holds one count of this clone. The chain links TRBV27 to TRBJ2-7; D gene ambiguous. V was shortened by 3 bases and J by 7 bases, with 13 bases between the two germline ends. Germline V CDR1 and CDR2: MNHEY, SMNVEV (reference sequence). The CDR3 is 13 amino acids. CDR3 bases: TGTGCCAGCAGTTTTGGGCCCACGAAAGAGCAGTACTTC. Protein product: CASSFGPTKEQYF.

The V call is TRBV5-4, the J call TRBJ2-7; 8 bases align to TRBD1. There are 15 residues in the CDR3. The germline gives CDR1 SGHNT, CDR2 YYREEE (reference sequence). Trimming at V came to 4 bases and at J to 2 bases, leaving 8 bases not matched to a gene. The CDR3 DNA reads as TGTGCCAGCAGCCAACAGGGGGGAGGCCCCTACGAGCAGTACTTC. Encoded protein: CASSQQGGGPYEQYF. Supplemented by reference TRBV5-4 and TRBJ2-7, the full variable domain reads ETGVTQSPTHLIKTRGQQVTLRCSSQSGHNTVSWYQQALGQGPQFIFQYYREEENGRGNFPPRFSGLQFPNYSSELNVNALELDDSALYLCASSQQGGGPYEQYFGPGTRLTVT.

This clone came up a few times. This chain uses TRBV6-5 with TRBJ1-5; possibly TRBD1 for D (6 bases). V gave up 6 bases and J gave up 7 bases, with 16 bases separating them. The CDR3 has 14 amino acids. Germline values: CDR1 MNHEY, CDR2 SVGAGI. The CDR3 protein is CASSTDSRGQPQHF. In DNA, the CDR3 is TGTGCCAGCAGCACCGACAGCAGGGGCCAGCCCCAGCATTTT.

The chain carries TRBV19 and TRBJ2-3; 8 nucleotides agree with TRBD2. This CDR3 has 15 residues. The germline gives CDR1 LNHDA, CDR2 SQIVND (reference sequence). The V segment lost 6 bases and the J segment 0 bases; nucleotides outside the gene matches: 5. CDR3 region: CASSVAGSSTDTQYF. CDR3 nucleotides: TGTGCCAGTAGCGTAGCGGGATCTAGCACAGATACGCAGTATTTT.

V gene TRBV30 combines with J gene TRBJ2-3; 8 nucleotides agree with TRBD2. The germline gives CDR1 GTSNPN, CDR2 SVGIG (reference sequence). V lost 2 bases and J lost 1; bases outside the gene matches: 5. The CDR3 totals 15 residues. CDR3 DNA sequence: TGTGCCTGGAGTTGGAGCGGGAGTGGCACAGATACGCAGTATTTT. This sequence encodes CAWSWSGSGTDTQYF.

The chain uses TRBV6-4 and TRBJ2-2; 8 positions agree with TRBD2. The CDR3 is 14 amino acids. Germline V gives CDR1 MRHNA, CDR2 SNTAGT. After removal of 2 bases from V and 4 bases from J, the junction contained 0 bases not matched to a gene. The CDR3 DNA reads TGTGCCAGCAGTGACGGACTAGCCACCGGGGAGCTGTTTTTT. It specifies CASSDGLATGELFF.

This clone was observed once. The V and J genes are TRBV2 and TRBJ2-3, with TRBD2 as a possible D gene (5 bases). V was trimmed by 8 bases and J by 4 bases, leaving 19 bases between them. The length of the CDR3 is 15 residues. The germline gives CDR1 SNHLY, CDR2 FYNNEI. The CDR3 here is CASAPYGLYSDTQYF. DNA for the CDR3: TGTGCCAGCGCCCCGTACGGACTTTACTCAGATACGCAGTATTTT.

V is TRBV7-6 and J is TRBJ2-1; the match to TRBD2 covers 10 bases. V trimming: 3 bases; J trimming: 8 bases; junction bases outside the gene matches: 13. The germline V gene encodes CDR1 SGHVS and CDR2 FNYEAQ. This CDR3 has 17 residues. CDR3 region: CASSFQLGLAAGYEQFF. In DNA, the CDR3 is TGTGCCAGCAGCTTCCAACTAGGACTAGCGGCTGGCTATGAGCAGTTCTTC.

The chain has TRBV19 and TRBJ2-3; D possibly corresponds to TRBD2 (6 bases). Between the trimmed V and J ends, which lost 3 bases and 2 bases, there was a span of 12 bases. The CDR3 length is 15 residues. Germline V lookup: CDR1 LNHDA, CDR2 SQIVND (reference sequence). For the CDR3, the DNA is TGTGCCAGTAGTATGAGCGCGGGGATCACAGATACGCAGTATTTT. Translating gives CASSMSAGITDTQYF.

The V call is TRBV28, the J call TRBJ1-4; 7 nucleotides align to TRBD1. V was pared by 8 bases and J by 8 bases, with 11 bases of the junction left unmatched. The CDR3 loop spans 14 amino acids. The germline CDR1 and CDR2 sequences are MDHEN and SYDVKM. CDR3 residues: CASLPGQRREKLFF. CDR3 DNA: TGTGCCAGCCTACCGGGACAGCGCCGGGAAAAACTGTTTTTT.

The V and J genes are TRBV7-8 and TRBJ1-3; 7 bases map to TRBD1. The J segment lost 6 bases and the V segment lost 3 bases, leaving 2 bases of the junction unmatched. Germline values: CDR1 SGHVS, CDR2 FQNEAQ. This CDR3 is 13 amino acids long. CDR3 protein: CASSFTGENTIYF. DNA of the CDR3: TGTGCCAGCAGCTTTACAGGGGAAAACACCATATATTTT.

This clone occurred a few times. The chain employs TRBV5-1 and TRBJ2-1; 7 positions match TRBD1. In germline, CDR1 is SGHRS, CDR2 YFSETQ. This CDR3 comprises 16 residues. V was pared by 1 base and J by 4 bases, with 8 bases of the junction left unmatched. CDR3 region: CASSLPGTALYNEQFF. The CDR3 nucleotides read TGCGCCAGCAGCTTGCCCGGGACAGCCCTATACAATGAGCAGTTCTTC.

V gene TRBV10-3 combines with J gene TRBJ2-7; the match to TRBD1 covers 8 bases. CDR1 ENHRY and CDR2 SYGVKD come from the germline V gene. The CDR3 runs 15 residues. Trimming removed 4 bases from V and 2 bases from J; junction bases left unmatched: 7. The CDR3 DNA follows: TGTGCCATCAGTGGCCGGGACAGGTTAACCTACGAGCAGTACTTC. This gives the protein CAISGRDRLTYEQYF.

As DNA, the CDR3 is TGTGCCAGTAGTATTGTGACAGACTATGGCTACACCTTC. Protein: CASSIVTDYGYTF. The chain has TRBV19 and TRBJ1-2; possible D gene TRBD1, 5 bases. The germline gives CDR1 LNHDA, CDR2 SQIVND (reference sequence). The length of the CDR3 is 13 residues. V was shortened by 3 bases and J by 3 bases, with 8 bases between the two germline ends.

In the case of this clone: Different DNA sequences within this sample yield the same CDR3. The chain uses TRBV29-1 and TRBJ2-6; 7 bases line up with TRBD1. J was trimmed by 2 bases and V by 4 bases; bases with no gene match: 2. CDR1 and CDR2 from the germline V gene are SQVTM and ANQGSEA. The CDR3 has 14 amino acids. The CDR3 protein is CSVGDRAGANVLTF. CDR3 sequence (DNA): TGCAGCGTTGGCGACAGGGCTGGGGCCAACGTCCTGACTTTC. The full variable domain, in which reference TRBV29-1 and TRBJ2-6 provide the parts outside the CDR3, is SAVISQKPSRDICQRGTSLTIQCQVDSQVTMMFWYRQQPGQSLTLIATANQGSEATYESGFVIDKFPISRPNLTFSTLTVSNMSPEDSSIYLCSVGDRAGANVLTFGAGSRLTVL.